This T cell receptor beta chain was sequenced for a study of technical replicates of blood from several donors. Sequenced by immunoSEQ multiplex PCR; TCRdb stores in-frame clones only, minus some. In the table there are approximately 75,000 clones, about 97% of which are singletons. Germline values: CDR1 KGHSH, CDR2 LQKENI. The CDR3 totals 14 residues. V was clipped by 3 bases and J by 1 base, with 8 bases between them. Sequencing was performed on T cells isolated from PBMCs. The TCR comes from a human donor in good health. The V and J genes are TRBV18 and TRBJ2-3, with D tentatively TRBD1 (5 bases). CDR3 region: CASSPGRGTDTQYF. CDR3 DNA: TGTGCCAGCTCACCGGGCAGGGGCACAGATACGCAGTATTTT. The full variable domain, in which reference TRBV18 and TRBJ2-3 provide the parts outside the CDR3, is NAGVMQNPRHLVRRRGQEARLRCSPMKGHSHVYWYRQLPEEGLKFMVYLQKENIIDESGMPKERFSAEFPKEGPSILRIQQVVRGDSAAYFCASSPGRGTDTQYFGPGTRLTVL.